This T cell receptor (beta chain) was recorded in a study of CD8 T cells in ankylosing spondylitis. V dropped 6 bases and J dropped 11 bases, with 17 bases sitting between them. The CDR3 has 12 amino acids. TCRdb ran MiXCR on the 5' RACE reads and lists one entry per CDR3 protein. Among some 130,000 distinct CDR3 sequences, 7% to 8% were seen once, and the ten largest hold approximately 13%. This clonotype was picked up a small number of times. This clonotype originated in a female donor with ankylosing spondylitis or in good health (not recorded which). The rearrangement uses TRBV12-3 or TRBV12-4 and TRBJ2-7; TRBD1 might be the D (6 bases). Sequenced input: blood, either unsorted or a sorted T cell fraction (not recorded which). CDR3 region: CASSPGHRIEYF. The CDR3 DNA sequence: TGTGCCAGCAGCCCGGGACACCGGATTGAGTACTTC.